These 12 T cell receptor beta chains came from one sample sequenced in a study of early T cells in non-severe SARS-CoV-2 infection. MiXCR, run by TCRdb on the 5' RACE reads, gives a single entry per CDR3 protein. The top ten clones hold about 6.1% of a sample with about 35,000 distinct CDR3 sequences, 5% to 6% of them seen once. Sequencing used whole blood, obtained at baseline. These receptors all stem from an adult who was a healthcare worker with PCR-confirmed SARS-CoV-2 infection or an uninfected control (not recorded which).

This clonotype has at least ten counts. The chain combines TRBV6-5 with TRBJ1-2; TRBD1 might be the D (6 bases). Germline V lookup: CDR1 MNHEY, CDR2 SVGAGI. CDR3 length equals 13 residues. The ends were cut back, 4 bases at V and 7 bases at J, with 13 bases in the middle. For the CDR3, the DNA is TGTGCCAGCAGTTCAGGGACAATTGGTGGCTACACCTTC. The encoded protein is CASSSGTIGGYTF.

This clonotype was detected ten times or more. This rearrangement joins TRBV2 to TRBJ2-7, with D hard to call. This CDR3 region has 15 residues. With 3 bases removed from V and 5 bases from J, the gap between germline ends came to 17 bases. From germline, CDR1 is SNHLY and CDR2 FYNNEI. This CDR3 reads CASSDETGLQHEQYF. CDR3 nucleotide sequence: TGTGCCAGCAGTGATGAGACGGGTTTACAGCACGAGCAGTACTTC.

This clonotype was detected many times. The CDR3 DNA sequence: TGTGCCAGCACGTCGGGAATCACAGATACGCAGTATTTT. This gives the protein CASTSGITDTQYF. The chain combines TRBV6-6 with TRBJ2-3; perhaps TRBD2 as D (5 bases). The V gene lost 7 bases and the J gene lost 2 bases, with 10 bases spanning the gap. The CDR3 consists of 13 residues. Germline V CDR1 and CDR2: MNHNY, SVGAGI (reference sequence).

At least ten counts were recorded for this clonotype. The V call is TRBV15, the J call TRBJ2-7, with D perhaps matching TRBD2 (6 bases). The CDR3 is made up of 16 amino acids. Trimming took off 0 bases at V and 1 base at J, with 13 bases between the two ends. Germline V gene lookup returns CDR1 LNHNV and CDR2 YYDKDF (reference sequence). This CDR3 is CATSRDRGAKSYEQYF. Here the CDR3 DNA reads TGTGCCACCAGCAGAGATCGCGGGGCAAAGTCCTACGAGCAGTACTTC. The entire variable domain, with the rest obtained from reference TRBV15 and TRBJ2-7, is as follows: DAMVIQNPRYQVTQFGKPVTLSCSQTLNHNVMYWYQQKSSQAPKLLFHYYDKDFNNEADTPDNFQSRRPNTSFCFLDIRSPGLGDTAMYLCATSRDRGAKSYEQYFGPGTRLTVT.

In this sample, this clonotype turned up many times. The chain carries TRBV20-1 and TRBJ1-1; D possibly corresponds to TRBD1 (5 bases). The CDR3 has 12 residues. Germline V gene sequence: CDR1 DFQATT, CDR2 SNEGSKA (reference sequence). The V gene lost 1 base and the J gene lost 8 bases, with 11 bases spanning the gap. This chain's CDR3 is CSARVGREEAFF. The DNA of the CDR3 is TGCAGTGCTAGAGTCGGCAGGGAAGAAGCTTTCTTT.

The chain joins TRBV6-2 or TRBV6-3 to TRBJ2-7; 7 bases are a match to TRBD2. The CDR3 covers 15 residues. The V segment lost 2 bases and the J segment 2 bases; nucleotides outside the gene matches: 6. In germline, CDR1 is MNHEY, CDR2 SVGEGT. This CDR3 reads CASSYASGSPYEQYF. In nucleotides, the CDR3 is TGTGCCAGCAGTTACGCTAGCGGTTCCCCCTACGAGCAGTACTTC.

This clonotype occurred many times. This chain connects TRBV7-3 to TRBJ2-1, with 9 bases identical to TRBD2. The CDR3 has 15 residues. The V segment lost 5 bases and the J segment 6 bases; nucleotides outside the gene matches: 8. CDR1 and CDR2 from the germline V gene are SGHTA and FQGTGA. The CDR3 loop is CASSPEAGGPNEQFF. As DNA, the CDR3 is TGTGCCAGCAGCCCTGAAGCGGGAGGCCCCAATGAGCAGTTCTTC.

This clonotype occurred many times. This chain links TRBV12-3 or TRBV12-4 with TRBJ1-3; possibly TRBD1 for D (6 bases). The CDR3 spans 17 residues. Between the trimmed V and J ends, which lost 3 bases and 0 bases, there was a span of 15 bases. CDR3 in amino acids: CASSFRSGAHSGNTIYF. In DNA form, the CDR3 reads TGTGCCAGCAGTTTCCGGTCGGGGGCCCACTCTGGAAACACCATATATTTT.

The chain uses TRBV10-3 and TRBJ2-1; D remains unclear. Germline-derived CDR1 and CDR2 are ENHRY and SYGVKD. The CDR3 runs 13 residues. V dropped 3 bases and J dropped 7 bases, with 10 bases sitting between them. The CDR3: CAISDDFRNEQFF. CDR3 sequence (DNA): TGTGCCATCAGTGACGATTTTCGGAATGAGCAGTTCTTC.

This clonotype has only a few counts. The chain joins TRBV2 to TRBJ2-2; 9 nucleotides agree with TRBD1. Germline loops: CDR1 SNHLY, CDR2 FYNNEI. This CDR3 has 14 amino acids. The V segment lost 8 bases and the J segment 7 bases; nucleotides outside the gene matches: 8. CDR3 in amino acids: CASRSGTGFGELFF. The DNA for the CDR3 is TGTGCCAGCCGGTCCGGGACAGGGTTCGGGGAGCTGTTTTTT.

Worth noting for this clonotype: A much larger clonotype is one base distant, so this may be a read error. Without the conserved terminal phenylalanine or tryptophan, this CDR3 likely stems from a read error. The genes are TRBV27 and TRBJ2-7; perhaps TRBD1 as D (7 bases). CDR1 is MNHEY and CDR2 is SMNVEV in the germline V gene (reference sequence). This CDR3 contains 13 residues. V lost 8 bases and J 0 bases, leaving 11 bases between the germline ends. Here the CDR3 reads CASGRDSSYEQYI. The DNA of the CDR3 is TGTGCCAGCGGGCGGGACAGCTCCTACGAGCAGTACATC.

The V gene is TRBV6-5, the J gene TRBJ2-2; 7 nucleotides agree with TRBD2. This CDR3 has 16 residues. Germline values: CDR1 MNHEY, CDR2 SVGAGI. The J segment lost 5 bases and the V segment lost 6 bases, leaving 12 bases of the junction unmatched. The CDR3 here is CASRSSVLGGTGELFF. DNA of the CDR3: TGTGCCAGCAGATCCTCGGTTTTGGGGGGGACCGGGGAGCTGTTTTTT.